This T cell receptor beta chain is drawn from a study of blood T cell repertoires in COVID-19. Overall study context: Sites across the United States, Italy and Spain contributed samples from acute and convalescent COVID-19. T cells, B-cell-depleted T cells, or PBMCs supplied cDNA or gDNA.

Per the authors' pipeline: By means of reference gene primer amplification, nucleated cell counts were estimated. Produced via immunoSEQ multiplex PCR; TCRdb's table is partial and in-frame only. V and J calls and clone size come straight from that table; D and trimming were deduced from the DNA. The sample records about 74,000 clones, 70% to 90% being singletons. The source material was peripheral blood. This sequence originates from a woman of 80 years or more with acute or convalescent COVID-19.

CDR3 protein: CASSEALTGLGNNQPQHF. Written as DNA, the CDR3 is TGTGCCAGCAGTGAAGCTTTGACAGGGCTCGGGAACAATCAGCCCCAGCATTTT. The chain links TRBV6-1 to TRBJ1-5, with 7 bases fitting TRBD1. Germline CDR1 is MNHNS and CDR2 is SASEGT. V was clipped by 0 bases and J by 3 bases; unmatched bases: 11. This CDR3 has 18 residues.